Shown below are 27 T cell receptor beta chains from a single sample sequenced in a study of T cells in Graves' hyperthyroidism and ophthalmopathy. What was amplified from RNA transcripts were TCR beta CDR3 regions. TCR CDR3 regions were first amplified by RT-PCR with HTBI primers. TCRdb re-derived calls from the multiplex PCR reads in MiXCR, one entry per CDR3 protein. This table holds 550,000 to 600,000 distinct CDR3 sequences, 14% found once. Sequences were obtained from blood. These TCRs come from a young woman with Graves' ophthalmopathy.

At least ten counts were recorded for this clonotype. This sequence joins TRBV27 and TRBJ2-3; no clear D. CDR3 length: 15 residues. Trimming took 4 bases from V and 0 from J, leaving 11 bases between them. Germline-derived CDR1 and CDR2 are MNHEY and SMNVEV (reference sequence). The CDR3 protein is CASSSLGTSTDTQYF. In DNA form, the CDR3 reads TGTGCCAGCAGTTCATTAGGTACTAGCACAGATACGCAGTATTTT.

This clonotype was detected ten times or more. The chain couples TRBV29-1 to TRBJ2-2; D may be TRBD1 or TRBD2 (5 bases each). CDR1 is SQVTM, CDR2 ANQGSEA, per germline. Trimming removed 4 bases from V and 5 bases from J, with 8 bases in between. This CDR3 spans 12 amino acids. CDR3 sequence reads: CSVVRGTGELFF. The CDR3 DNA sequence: TGCAGCGTTGTGAGGGGAACCGGGGAGCTGTTTTTT.

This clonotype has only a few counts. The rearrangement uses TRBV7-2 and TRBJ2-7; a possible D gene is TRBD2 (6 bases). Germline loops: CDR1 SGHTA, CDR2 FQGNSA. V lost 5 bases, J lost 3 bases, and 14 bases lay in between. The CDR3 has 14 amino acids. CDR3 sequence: CASSRLERVYEQYF. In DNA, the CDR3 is TGTGCCAGCAGCCGTCTGGAGCGGGTCTACGAGCAGTACTTC.

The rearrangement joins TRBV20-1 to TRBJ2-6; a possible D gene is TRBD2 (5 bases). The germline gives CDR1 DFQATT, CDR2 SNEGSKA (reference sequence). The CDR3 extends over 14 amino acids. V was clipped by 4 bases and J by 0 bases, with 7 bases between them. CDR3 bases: TGCAGTGCTATGGACTTCTCTGGGGCCAACGTCCTGACTTTC. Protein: CSAMDFSGANVLTF.

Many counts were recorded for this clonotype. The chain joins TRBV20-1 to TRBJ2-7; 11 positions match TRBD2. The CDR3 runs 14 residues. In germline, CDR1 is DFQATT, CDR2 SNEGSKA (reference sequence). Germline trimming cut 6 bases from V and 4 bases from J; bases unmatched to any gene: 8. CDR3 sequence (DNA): TGCAGTGCGGAGACTAGCGGGAAAGCGTACGAGCAGTACTTC. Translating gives CSAETSGKAYEQYF.

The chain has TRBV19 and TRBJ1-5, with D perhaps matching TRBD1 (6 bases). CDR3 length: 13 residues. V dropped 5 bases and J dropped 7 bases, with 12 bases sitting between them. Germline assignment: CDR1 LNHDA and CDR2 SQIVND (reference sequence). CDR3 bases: TGTGCCAGTAGTTCAGGGGCAAGGCAGCCCCAGCATTTT. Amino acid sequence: CASSSGARQPQHF.

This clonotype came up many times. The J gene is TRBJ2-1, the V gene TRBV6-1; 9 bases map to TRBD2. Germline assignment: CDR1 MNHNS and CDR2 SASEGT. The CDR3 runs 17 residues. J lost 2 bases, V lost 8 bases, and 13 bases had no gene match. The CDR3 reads CASVGLREREAYNEQFF. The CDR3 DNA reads TGTGCCAGCGTGGGGCTAAGGGAGCGGGAGGCCTACAATGAGCAGTTCTTC.

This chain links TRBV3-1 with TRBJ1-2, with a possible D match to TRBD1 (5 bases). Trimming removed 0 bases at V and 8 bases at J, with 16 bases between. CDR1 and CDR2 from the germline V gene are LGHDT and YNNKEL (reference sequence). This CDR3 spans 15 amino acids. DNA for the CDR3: TGTGCCAGCAGCCAAGATTTCACAGGCCCAGGCGGCTACACCTTC. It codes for CASSQDFTGPGGYTF.

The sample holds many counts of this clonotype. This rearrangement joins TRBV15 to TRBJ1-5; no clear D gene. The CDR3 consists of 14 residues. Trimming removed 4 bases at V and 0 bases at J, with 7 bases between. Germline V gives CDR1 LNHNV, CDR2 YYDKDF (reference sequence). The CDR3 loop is CATSTRGSNQPQHF. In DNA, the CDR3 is TGTGCCACCAGCACCCGGGGTAGCAATCAGCCCCAGCATTTT.

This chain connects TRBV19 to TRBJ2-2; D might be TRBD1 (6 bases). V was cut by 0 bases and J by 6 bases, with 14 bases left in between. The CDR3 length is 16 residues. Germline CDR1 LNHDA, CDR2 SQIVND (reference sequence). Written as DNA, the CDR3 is TGTGCCAGTAGTATAGAGAGCCAGGGGTACCCCGGGGAGCTGTTTTTT. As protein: CASSIESQGYPGELFF.

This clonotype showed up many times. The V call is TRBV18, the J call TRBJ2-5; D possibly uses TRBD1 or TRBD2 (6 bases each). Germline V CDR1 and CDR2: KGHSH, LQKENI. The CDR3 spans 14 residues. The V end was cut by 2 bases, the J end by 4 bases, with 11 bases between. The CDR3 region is CASSPSQGGETQYF. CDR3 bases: TGTGCCAGCTCACCATCACAGGGAGGAGAGACCCAGTACTTC.

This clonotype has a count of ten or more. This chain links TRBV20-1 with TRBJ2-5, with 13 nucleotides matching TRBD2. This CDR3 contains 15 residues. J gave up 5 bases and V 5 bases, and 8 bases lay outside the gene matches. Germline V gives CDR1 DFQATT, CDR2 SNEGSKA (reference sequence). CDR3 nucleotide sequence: TGCAGTGCTCCTGGACTAGCGGGAGTTGGGGAGACCCAGTACTTC. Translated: CSAPGLAGVGETQYF.

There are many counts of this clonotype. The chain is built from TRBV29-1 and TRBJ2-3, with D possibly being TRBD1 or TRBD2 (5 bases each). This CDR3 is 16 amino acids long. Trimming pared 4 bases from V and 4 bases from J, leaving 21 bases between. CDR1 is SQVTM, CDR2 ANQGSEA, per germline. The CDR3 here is CSVVGGAALRADTQYF. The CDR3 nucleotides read TGCAGCGTTGTTGGGGGAGCGGCCCTCAGGGCAGATACGCAGTATTTT.

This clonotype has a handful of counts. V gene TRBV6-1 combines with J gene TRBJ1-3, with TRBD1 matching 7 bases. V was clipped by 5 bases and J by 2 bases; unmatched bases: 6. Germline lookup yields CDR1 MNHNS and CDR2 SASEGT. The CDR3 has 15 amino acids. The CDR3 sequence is CASSTRGHPGNTIYF. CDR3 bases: TGTGCCAGCAGTACTAGGGGGCATCCTGGAAACACCATATATTTT.

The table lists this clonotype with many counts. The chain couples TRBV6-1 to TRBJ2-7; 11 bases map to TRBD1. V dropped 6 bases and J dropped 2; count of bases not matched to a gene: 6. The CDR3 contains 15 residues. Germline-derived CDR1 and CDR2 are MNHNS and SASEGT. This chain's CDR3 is CASSSGGQGAYEQYF. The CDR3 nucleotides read TGTGCCAGCAGCTCCGGGGGACAGGGGGCCTACGAGCAGTACTTC.

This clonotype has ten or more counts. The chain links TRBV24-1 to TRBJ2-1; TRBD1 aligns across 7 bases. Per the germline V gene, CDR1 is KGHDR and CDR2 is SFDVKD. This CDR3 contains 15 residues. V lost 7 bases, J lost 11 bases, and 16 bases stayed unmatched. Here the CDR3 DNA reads TGTGCCACCAGCGAGGGACAGATTAGCCGGCCGCAGCAGTTCTTC. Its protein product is CATSEGQISRPQQFF.

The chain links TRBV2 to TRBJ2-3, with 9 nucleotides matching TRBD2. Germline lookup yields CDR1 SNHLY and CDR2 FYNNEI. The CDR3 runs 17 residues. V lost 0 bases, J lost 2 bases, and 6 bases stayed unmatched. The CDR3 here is CASSEASGSILTDTQYF. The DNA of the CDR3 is TGTGCCAGCAGTGAAGCTAGCGGGAGTATCCTCACAGATACGCAGTATTTT. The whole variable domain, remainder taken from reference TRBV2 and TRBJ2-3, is EPEVTQTPSHQVTQMGQEVILRCVPISNHLYFYWYRQILGQKVEFLVSFYNNEISEKSEIFDDQFSVERPDGSNFTLKIRSTKLEDSAMYFCASSEASGSILTDTQYFGPGTRLTVL.

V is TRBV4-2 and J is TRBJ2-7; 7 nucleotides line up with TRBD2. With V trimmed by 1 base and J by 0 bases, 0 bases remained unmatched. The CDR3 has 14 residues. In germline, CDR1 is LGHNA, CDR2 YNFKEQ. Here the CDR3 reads CASSQGEGSYEQYF. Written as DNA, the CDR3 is TGTGCCAGCAGCCAAGGGGAGGGCTCCTACGAGCAGTACTTC.

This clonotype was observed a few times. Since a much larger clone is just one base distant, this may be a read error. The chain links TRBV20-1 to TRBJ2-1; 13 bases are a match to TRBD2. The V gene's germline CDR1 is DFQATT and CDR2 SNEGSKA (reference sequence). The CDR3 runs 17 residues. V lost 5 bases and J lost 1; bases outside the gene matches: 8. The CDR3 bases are TGCAGTGCTCAACTAGCGGGAGGGTCGGGTTCCTACAATGAGCAGTTCTTC. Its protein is CSAQLAGGSGSYNEQFF.

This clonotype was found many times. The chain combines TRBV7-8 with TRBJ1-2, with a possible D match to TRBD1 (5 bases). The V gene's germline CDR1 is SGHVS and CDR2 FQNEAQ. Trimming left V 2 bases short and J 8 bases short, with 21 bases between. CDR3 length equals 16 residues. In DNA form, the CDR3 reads TGTGCCAGCAGCTTATGGCGGGACGTGGGGCGAGAGGGCTACACCTTC. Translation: CASSLWRDVGREGYTF.

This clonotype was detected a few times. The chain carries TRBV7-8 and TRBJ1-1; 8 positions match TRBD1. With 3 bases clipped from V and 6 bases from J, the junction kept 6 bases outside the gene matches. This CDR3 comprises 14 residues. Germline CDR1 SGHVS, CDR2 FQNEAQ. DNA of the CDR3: TGTGCCAGCAGCTTTCGCGACAGGGGTTCTGAAGCTTTCTTT. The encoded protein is CASSFRDRGSEAFF. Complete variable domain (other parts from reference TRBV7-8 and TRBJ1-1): GAGVSQSPRYKVAKRGQDVALRCDPISGHVSLFWYQQALGQGPEFLTYFQNEAQLDKSGLPSDRFFAERPEGSVSTLKIQRTQQEDSAVYLCASSFRDRGSEAFFGQGTRLTVV.

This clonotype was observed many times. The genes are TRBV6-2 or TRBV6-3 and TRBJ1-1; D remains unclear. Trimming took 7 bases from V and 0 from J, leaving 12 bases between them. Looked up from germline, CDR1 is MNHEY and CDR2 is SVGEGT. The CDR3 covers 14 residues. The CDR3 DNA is TGTGCCAGCAAACACGTGCGCATGAACACTGAAGCTTTCTTT. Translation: CASKHVRMNTEAFF.

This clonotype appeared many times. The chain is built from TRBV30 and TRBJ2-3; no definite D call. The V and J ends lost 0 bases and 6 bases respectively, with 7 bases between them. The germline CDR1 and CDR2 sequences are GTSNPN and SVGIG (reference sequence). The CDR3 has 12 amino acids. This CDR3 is CAWSVMRDTQYF. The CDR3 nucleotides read TGTGCCTGGAGTGTAATGCGGGATACGCAGTATTTT.

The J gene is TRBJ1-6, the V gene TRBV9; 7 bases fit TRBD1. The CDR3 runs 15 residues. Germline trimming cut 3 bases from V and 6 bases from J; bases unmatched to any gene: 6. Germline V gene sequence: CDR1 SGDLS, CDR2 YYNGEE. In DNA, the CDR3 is TGTGCCAGCAGCGCAGGGGGGTCGATTAATTCACCCCTCCACTTT. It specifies CASSAGGSINSPLHF.

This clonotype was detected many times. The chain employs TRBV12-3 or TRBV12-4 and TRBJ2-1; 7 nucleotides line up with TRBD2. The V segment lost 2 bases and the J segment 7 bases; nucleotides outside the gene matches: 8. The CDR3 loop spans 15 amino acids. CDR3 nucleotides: TGTGCCAGCAGTTTACGTGGGAGGGGTGGTAATGAGCAGTTCTTC. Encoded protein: CASSLRGRGGNEQFF.

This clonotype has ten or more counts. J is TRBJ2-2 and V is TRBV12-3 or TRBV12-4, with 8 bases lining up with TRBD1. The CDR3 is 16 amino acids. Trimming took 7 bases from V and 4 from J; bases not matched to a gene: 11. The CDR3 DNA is TGTGCCAGCACTTCCCCAGGGGGCTTTGGCACCGGGGAGCTGTTTTTT. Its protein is CASTSPGGFGTGELFF.

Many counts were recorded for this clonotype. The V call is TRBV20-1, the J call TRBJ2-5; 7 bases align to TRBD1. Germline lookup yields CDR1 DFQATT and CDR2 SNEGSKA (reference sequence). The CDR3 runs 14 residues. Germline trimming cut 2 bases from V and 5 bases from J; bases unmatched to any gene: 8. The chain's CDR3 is CSARSPGTAETQYF. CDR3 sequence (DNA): TGCAGTGCTAGATCACCCGGGACAGCGGAGACCCAGTACTTC.